Listed below are T cell receptor beta chains from one sample, sequenced in a study of T cell responses to AZD1222 COVID-19 vaccine. The repertoire was sequenced with immunoSEQ multiplex PCR; TCRdb's copy has only in-frame clones and lacks some. This sample carries some 180,000 clones, 88% of them seen once, and the ten largest clones take roughly 0.5%. Sample: peripheral blood, taken on day 0 of AZD1222 vaccination. The receptors derive from an adult in good health. The CDR3 runs from the conserved cysteine through the conserved F or W. Each record gives: V gene, CDR3 length, J gene, CDR3 protein.

TRBV29-1,15,TRBJ2-7,CSAEGEASGHYEQYF
TRBV19,14,TRBJ1-6,CASSSGGDFSPLHF
TRBV7-8,16,TRBJ1-5,CASSLEATGINQPQHF
TRBV10-2,11,TRBJ2-3,CASSEAGTQYF
TRBV4-3,16,TRBJ2-3,CASSQEPSGGSDTQYF
TRBV6-5,14,TRBJ1-4,CATSRQALPEKLFF
TRBV5-6,14,TRBJ2-5,CASENGGRQETQYF
TRBV10-3,16,TRBJ1-6,CAITDGQSGKNSPLHF
TRBV18,12,TRBJ1-1,CASSPDLSEAFF
TRBV24-1,16,TRBJ2-2,CATSGTAGVPTGELFF
TRBV4-2,16,TRBJ2-3,CASSQVAGGTSDTQYF
TRBV5-1,16,TRBJ1-1,CASSLGWTAINTEAFF
TRBV4-3,16,TRBJ2-1,CASSPTSGGAYNEQFF
TRBV3-1/TRBV3-2,16,TRBJ2-5,CASTQALAGYQETQYF
TRBV7-6,14,TRBJ1-6,CASSRGTGISPLHF
TRBV5-1,13,TRBJ2-7,CASSQRTGSEQYF
TRBV7-7,13,TRBJ1-6,CASSQDRGSPLHF
TRBV9,15,TRBJ2-7,CASSVGRGGTYEQYF
TRBV7-6,16,TRBJ1-5,CASSLAVGRGNQPQHF
TRBV6-2/TRBV6-3,16,TRBJ2-7,CASSYPQGGLTYEQYF
TRBV12-3/TRBV12-4,12,TRBJ1-1,CASTPVNTEAFF
TRBV27,13,TRBJ1-5,CASSFQGDQPQHF
TRBV20-1,16,TRBJ2-7,CSASDRGQVKAYEQYF
TRBV11-3,15,TRBJ2-5,CASSLGTRGQETQYF
TRBV24-1,16,TRBJ1-1,CATSLGQGVMNTEAFF
TRBV19,13,TRBJ1-5,CASRGQWNQPQHF
TRBV7-3,14,TRBJ2-1,CASSPWGDFNEQFF
TRBV19,14,TRBJ2-2,CASSSNPNTGELFF
TRBV19,16,TRBJ1-2,CASTNPDRGANYGYTF
TRBV28,14,TRBJ1-5,CASSPSGRRQPQHF
TRBV2,13,TRBJ1-4,CASSVIWAEKLFF
TRBV6-5,14,TRBJ1-5,CASGQDRRNQPQHF
TRBV24-1,16,TRBJ2-3,CATSDTGTSLTDTQYF
TRBV18,16,TRBJ1-6,CASSPPYGSANSPLHF
TRBV28,14,TRBJ1-3,CASKQPRDGNTIYF
TRBV10-1,16,TRBJ2-6,CASRSRDRAGANVLTF
TRBV30,14,TRBJ2-3,CAWSVKGARDTQYF